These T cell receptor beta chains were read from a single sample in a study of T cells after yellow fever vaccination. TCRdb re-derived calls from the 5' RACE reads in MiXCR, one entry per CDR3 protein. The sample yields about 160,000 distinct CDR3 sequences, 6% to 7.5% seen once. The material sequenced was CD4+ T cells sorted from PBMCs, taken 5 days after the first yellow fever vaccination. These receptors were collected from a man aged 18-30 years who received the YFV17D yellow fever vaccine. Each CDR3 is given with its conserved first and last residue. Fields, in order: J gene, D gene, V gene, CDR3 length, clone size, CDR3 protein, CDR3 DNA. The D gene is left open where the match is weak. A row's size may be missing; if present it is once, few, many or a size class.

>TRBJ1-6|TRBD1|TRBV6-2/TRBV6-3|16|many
CASSTGTGIFVGALHF
TGTGCCAGCAGTACCGGGACAGGGATCTTCGTGGGCGCCCTCCACTTT
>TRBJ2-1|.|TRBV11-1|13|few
CASSLTIYNEQFF
TGTGCCAGCAGCTTAACTATTTACAATGAGCAGTTCTTC
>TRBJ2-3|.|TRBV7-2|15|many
CASSLQRSSTDTQYF
TGTGCCAGCAGCTTGCAGCGCTCTAGCACAGATACGCAGTATTTT
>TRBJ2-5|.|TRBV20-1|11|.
CSARDAETQYF
TGCAGTGCTAGGGACGCGGAGACCCAGTACTTC
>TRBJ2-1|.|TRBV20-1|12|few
CSGVPRYNEQFF
TGCAGTGGGGTACCCCGGTACAATGAGCAGTTCTTC
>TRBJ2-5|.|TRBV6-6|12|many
CASNPGKETQYF
TGTGCCAGCAATCCGGGTAAAGAGACCCAGTACTTC
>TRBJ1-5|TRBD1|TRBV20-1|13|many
CSGRKGADQPQHF
TGCAGTGGCCGCAAGGGGGCAGATCAGCCCCAGCATTTT
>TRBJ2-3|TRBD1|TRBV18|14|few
CASSPGQGGDTQYF
TGTGCCAGCTCACCGGGACAGGGAGGTGATACGCAGTATTTT
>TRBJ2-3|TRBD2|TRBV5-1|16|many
CASSLAPAGSTDTQYF
TGCGCCAGCAGCTTGGCTCCAGCGGGGAGCACAGATACGCAGTATTTT
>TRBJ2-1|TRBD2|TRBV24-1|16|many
CATSDPGTSGYNEQFF
TGTGCCACCAGTGATCCCGGGACTAGCGGTTACAATGAGCAGTTCTTC
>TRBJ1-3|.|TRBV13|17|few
CASSSRVWGDSGNTIYF
TGTGCCAGCAGCTCGCGGGTCTGGGGCGACTCTGGAAACACCATATATTTT
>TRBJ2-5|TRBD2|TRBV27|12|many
CASRLAGGTQYF
TGTGCCAGCAGACTAGCGGGTGGGACCCAGTACTTC
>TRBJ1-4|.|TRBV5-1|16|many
CASTKIPGSRNEKLFF
TGCGCCAGTACCAAAATTCCGGGAAGCCGTAATGAAAAACTGTTTTTT
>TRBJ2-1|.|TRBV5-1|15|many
CASSLGGGLVGEQFF
TGCGCCAGCAGCTTGGGGGGGGGCCTGGTCGGGGAGCAGTTCTTC